This TCR beta chain stems from a study of blood T cell repertoires in COVID-19. Study as a whole: Acute-phase and convalescent COVID-19 samples originated in the United States, Italy and Spain. T cells, B-cell-depleted T cells, or PBMCs provided the cDNA or gDNA that served as material.

In the authors' workflow: Estimation of nucleated cell counts relied on the amplification of reference gene primers. Clones were sequenced by immunoSEQ multiplex PCR, and TCRdb holds only the in-frame ones, with some missing. V, J and clone size are taken as reported in that table, and D and trimming were inferred from the DNA itself. The data show about 130,000 clones, with around 83% seen just once and 3.5% to 5% held by the top ten. The source material was peripheral blood. The source of this sequence is a human donor in a cohort sampled during active COVID-19.

In nucleotides, the CDR3 is TGTGCCAGCAGCTTGGGGCCAACCACCACAGATACGCAGTATTTT. It translates to CASSLGPTTTDTQYF. V and J are TRBV5-6 and TRBJ2-3, with unresolved D. The V gene's germline CDR1 is SGHDT and CDR2 YYEEEE. The CDR3 spans 15 residues. Between the trimmed V and J ends, which lost 0 bases and 2 bases, there was a span of 10 bases. Complete variable domain (other parts from reference TRBV5-6 and TRBJ2-3): DAGVTQSPTHLIKTRGQQVTLRCSPKSGHDTVSWYQQALGQGPQFIFQYYEEEERQRGNFPDRFSGHQFPNYSSELNVNALLLGDSALYLCASSLGPTTTDTQYFGPGTRLTVL.